This TCR beta chain comes out of a study of blood T cell repertoires in COVID-19. Study information: Samples came from the United States, Italy and Spain, spanning acute and convalescent COVID-19. The analysed material was cDNA or gDNA that came from T cells, B-cell-depleted T cells, or PBMCs.

Study processing details: Estimation of nucleated cell counts was performed using reference gene primer amplification. Repertoires were generated with immunoSEQ multiplex PCR, while TCRdb's copy carries only in-frame clones and drops some. The V and J calls and clone size were taken over from that table, and D and trimming were inferred from the DNA. The sample has tens of thousands of clones, 82% seen once; the top ten hold approximately 6.8%. Germline values: CDR1 LNHDA, CDR2 SQIVND (reference sequence). The V and J ends lost 7 bases and 1 base respectively, with 7 bases between them. The CDR3 is 13 residues long.

The V gene is TRBV19, the J gene TRBJ2-2; a possible D gene is TRBD1 (6 bases). Input material: peripheral blood. This receptor was identified in a man in his fifties with active or convalescent COVID-19. The CDR3 here is CASTRGNTGELFF. CDR3 bases: TGTGCCAGTACCAGGGGGAACACCGGGGAGCTGTTTTTT. The full variable domain, completed using reference TRBV19 and TRBJ2-2, is DGGITQSPKYLFRKEGQNVTLSCEQNLNHDAMYWYRQDPGQGLRLIYYSQIVNDFQKGDIAEGYSVSREKKESFPLTVTSAQKNPTAFYLCASTRGNTGELFFGEGSRLTVL.